These T cell receptor beta chains were read from a single sample in a study of shared clonotypes between healthy human individuals. The method was immunoSEQ multiplex PCR; TCRdb's version includes in-frame clones alone and lacks a portion of them. The table lists 95,000 to 120,000 clones, around two thirds of them singletons. Material: memory CD8+ T cells sorted from blood. These receptor sequences come from a woman aged 25 to 39 in good health. The CDR3 runs from the conserved cysteine through the conserved F or W. A D gene is named only where the DNA matches it firmly. Clone size is given for some rows only: seen once, a few or many times, or a class if the clone is expanded.

J	D	size	V	CDR3	DNA
TRBJ2-5	TRBD1	-	TRBV5-1	CASSTGTVPQETQYF	TGCGCCAGCAGCACAGGGACAGTTCCACAAGAGACCCAGTACTTC
TRBJ1-5	-	-	TRBV28	CASRKSNGREPNQPQHF	TGTGCCAGCAGAAAAAGCAATGGACGGGAACCTAATCAGCCCCAGCATTTT
TRBJ2-2	-	-	TRBV28	CAIKGTEGNTGELFF	TGTGCCATTAAGGGCACTGAGGGGAACACCGGGGAGCTGTTTTTT
TRBJ2-7	TRBD2	many	TRBV9	CASRRTSGYEQYF	TGTGCCAGCAGGAGGACTAGCGGCTACGAGCAGTACTTC
TRBJ2-4	-	-	TRBV15	CATRPTRGPIDIQYF	TGTGCCACCAGGCCAACTAGGGGACCTATTGACATTCAGTACTTC
TRBJ1-2	-	medium-sized	TRBV10-3	CAISRAPGGYYGYTF	TGTGCCATCAGCCGGGCACCGGGGGGATACTATGGCTACACCTTC
TRBJ2-1	TRBD2	-	TRBV10-2	CASAVGAGSLDEQFF	TGCGCCAGCGCCGTCGGAGCGGGATCTCTGGATGAGCAGTTCTTC
TRBJ2-6	-	once	TRBV9	CASSRDRLGANVLTF	TGTGCCAGCAGCAGAGACCGGCTTGGGGCCAACGTCCTGACTTTC
TRBJ2-3	-	-	TRBV6-4	CASSDGQSTDTQYF	TGTGCCAGCAGTGACGGGCAAAGCACAGATACGCAGTATTTT
TRBJ1-5	-	-	TRBV4-1	CASSQDGVGGDQPQHF	TGCGCCAGCAGCCAAGATGGGGTGGGAGGTGATCAGCCCCAGCATTTT
TRBJ2-7	-	-	TRBV7-9	CASSAGSYEQYF	TGTGCCAGCAGCGCTGGATCCTACGAGCAGTACTTC
TRBJ1-1	-	few	TRBV19	CASSIEGLMNTEAFF	TGTGCCAGTAGTATAGAGGGATTGATGAACACTGAAGCTTTCTTT
TRBJ2-7	-	-	TRBV7-9	CASSSDTGYEQYF	TGTGCCAGCAGCTCAGACACGGGCTACGAGCAGTACTTC
TRBJ2-7	-	-	TRBV27	CASSFGYEQYF	TGTGCCAGCAGTTTCGGGTACGAGCAGTACTTC
TRBJ2-7	TRBD1	-	TRBV27	CASRPQGRGLVEQYF	TGTGCCAGCAGGCCTCAGGGCAGGGGGCTGGTTGAGCAGTACTTC
TRBJ2-7	-	many	TRBV28	CASSPTRGVFYEQYF	TGTGCCAGCAGTCCCACTAGAGGCGTCTTCTACGAGCAGTACTTC
TRBJ2-1	-	-	TRBV25-1	CASTSYTNRDDSFNEQFF	TGTGCCAGCACCTCCTACACGAACCGGGACGACAGTTTCAATGAGCAGTTCTTC
TRBJ2-2	TRBD2	-	TRBV4-2	CASSQELAGAGGELFF	TGTGCCAGCAGCCAAGAACTAGCGGGAGCGGGCGGGGAGCTGTTTTTT
TRBJ1-2	TRBD1	-	TRBV9	CASSAGTASNYGYTF	TGTGCCAGCAGCGCCGGGACAGCCTCTAACTATGGCTACACCTTC
TRBJ2-7	TRBD2	-	TRBV28	CASSRTSGSWNYEQYF	TGTGCCAGCAGTCGGACTAGCGGGAGCTGGAACTACGAGCAGTACTTC
TRBJ2-1	-	-	TRBV28	CASSLFRSEVGEQFF	TGTGCCAGCAGTTTATTTCGGAGTGAGGTGGGCGAGCAGTTCTTC
TRBJ2-7	-	-	TRBV2	CASSEGVPYEQYF	TGTGCCAGCAGTGAGGGAGTACCCTACGAGCAGTACTTC
TRBJ2-7	-	-	TRBV27	CASSLSVYRGQYF	TGTGCCAGCAGTTTATCGGTATATCGGGGGCAGTACTTC
TRBJ2-1	TRBD2	many	TRBV29-1	CSVLGLAWEGNEQFF	TGCAGCGTCCTCGGACTAGCGTGGGAAGGCAATGAGCAGTTCTTC
TRBJ2-7	TRBD1	-	TRBV7-9	CASSPPGDRGSYEQYF	TGTGCCAGTAGTCCACCCGGGGACAGGGGTTCCTACGAGCAGTACTTC
TRBJ1-5	-	-	TRBV19	CASSIWGTSNQPQHF	TGTGCCAGTAGTATATGGGGTACTAGCAATCAGCCCCAGCATTTT
TRBJ2-7	-	-	TRBV18	CASSHDSSSYEQYF	TGTGCCAGCTCACACGACAGTAGCTCCTACGAGCAGTACTTC
TRBJ1-1	-	-	TRBV2	CASSEKGAAEAFF	TGTGCCAGCAGTGAAAAAGGGGCGGCTGAAGCTTTCTTT
TRBJ1-2	-	few	TRBV28	CASSLTRDAKGYTF	TGTGCCAGCAGCTTAACCCGGGACGCGAAGGGCTACACCTTC
TRBJ1-1	TRBD1	-	TRBV6-5	CASSSQGGYTEAFF	TGTGCCAGCAGCTCTCAGGGGGGATACACTGAAGCTTTCTTT
TRBJ2-1	-	many	TRBV6-4	CASSDGPENNEQFF	TGTGCCAGCAGTGACGGACCAGAGAACAATGAGCAGTTCTTC
TRBJ1-4	-	-	TRBV7-9	CASSQAKIWGINEKLFF	TGTGCCAGCAGCCAGGCCAAGATCTGGGGGATTAATGAAAAACTGTTTTTT
TRBJ2-7	TRBD2	-	TRBV27	CASSSRGGRPSYEQYF	TGTGCCAGCAGTTCCCGGGGCGGGAGACCTTCCTACGAGCAGTACTTC
TRBJ1-4	-	-	TRBV7-6	CASSLTPGRGREKLFF	TGTGCCAGCAGCTTAACACCCGGCAGGGGACGTGAAAAACTGTTTTTT
TRBJ2-2	TRBD1	-	TRBV27	CASSTPRGRELFF	TGTGCCAGCAGTACCCCCAGGGGGAGGGAGCTGTTTTTT
TRBJ2-1	-	-	TRBV7-9	CASSYGEAGFNEQFF	TGTGCCAGCAGCTATGGGGAGGCGGGATTCAATGAGCAGTTCTTC
TRBJ1-5	TRBD1	-	TRBV13	CASSLGQGGQPQHF	TGTGCCAGCAGCTTAGGTCAGGGGGGTCAGCCCCAGCATTTT
TRBJ2-3	TRBD1	few	TRBV18	CASSPQGQPTDTQYF	TGTGCCAGCTCACCACAGGGACAGCCCACAGATACGCAGTATTTT
TRBJ2-5	TRBD1	-	TRBV28	CASSSGTGSQETQYF	TGTGCCAGCAGTTCCGGGACAGGGAGCCAAGAGACCCAGTACTTC
TRBJ2-1	TRBD2	-	TRBV7-2	CASSPTYSGRANEQFF	TGTGCCAGCAGCCCCACGTATAGCGGGAGGGCCAATGAGCAGTTCTTC
TRBJ2-7	TRBD2	-	TRBV27	CASSLTGGRDEQYF	TGTGCCAGCAGTTTGACGGGAGGGAGAGACGAGCAGTACTTC
TRBJ1-3	-	-	TRBV6-6	CASTSSRISGNTIYF	TGTGCCAGCACCTCCTCGAGGATCTCTGGAAACACCATATATTTT
TRBJ1-5	-	-	TRBV28	CASSPPRGPQHF	TGTGCCAGCAGTCCCCCCAGGGGGCCCCAGCATTTT
TRBJ2-3	-	once	TRBV2	CASSEPDLPGVYGTDTQYF	TGTGCCAGCAGTGAACCGGACCTCCCCGGCGTCTATGGCACAGATACGCAGTATTTT
TRBJ2-1	TRBD1	-	TRBV11-2	CASSLIGQGPNLYNEQFF	TGTGCCAGCAGCTTAATCGGACAGGGGCCAAACCTTTACAATGAGCAGTTCTTC
TRBJ2-1	-	-	TRBV5-6	CASSLVSTHHNEQFF	TGTGCCAGCAGCTTGGTGAGCACCCACCACAATGAGCAGTTCTTC
TRBJ1-1	-	few	TRBV9	CASSVGGMNTEAFF	TGTGCCAGCAGCGTAGGTGGGATGAACACTGAAGCTTTCTTT
TRBJ2-1	-	-	TRBV28	CASSLRQSGLNEQFF	TGTGCCAGCAGTTTAAGACAATCGGGTCTCAATGAGCAGTTCTTC
TRBJ2-2	TRBD2	-	TRBV6-5	CASSPGERESGELFF	TGTGCCAGCAGTCCGGGGGAGCGGGAGTCCGGGGAGCTGTTTTTT
TRBJ1-2	-	once	TRBV14	CASSQGRSSGDNYGYTF	TGTGCCAGCAGCCAAGGCAGGAGTTCGGGGGATAACTATGGCTACACCTTC
TRBJ1-5	-	-	TRBV7-8	CASSLGGHNLNQPQHF	TGTGCCAGCAGCTTAGGGGGTCACAACCTCAATCAGCCCCAGCATTTT
TRBJ2-7	-	-	TRBV11-2	CASSLDISSSYEQYF	TGTGCCAGCAGCTTAGATATTTCTAGCAGCTACGAGCAGTACTTC